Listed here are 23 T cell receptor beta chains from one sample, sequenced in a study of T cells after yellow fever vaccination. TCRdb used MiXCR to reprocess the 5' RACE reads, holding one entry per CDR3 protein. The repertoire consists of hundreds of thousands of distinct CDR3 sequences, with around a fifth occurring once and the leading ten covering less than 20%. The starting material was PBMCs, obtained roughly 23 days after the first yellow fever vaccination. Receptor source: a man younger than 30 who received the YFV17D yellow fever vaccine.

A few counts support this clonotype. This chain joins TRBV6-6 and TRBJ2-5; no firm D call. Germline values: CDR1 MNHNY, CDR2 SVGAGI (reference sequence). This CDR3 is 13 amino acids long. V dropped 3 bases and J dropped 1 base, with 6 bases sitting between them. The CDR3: CASSYVGQETQYF. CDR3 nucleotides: TGTGCCAGCAGTTATGTGGGCCAAGAGACCCAGTACTTC.

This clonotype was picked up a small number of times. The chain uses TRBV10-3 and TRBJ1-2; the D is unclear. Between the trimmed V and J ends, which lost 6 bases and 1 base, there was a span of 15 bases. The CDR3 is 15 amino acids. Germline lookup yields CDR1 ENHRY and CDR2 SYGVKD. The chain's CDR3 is CAISLGPGYNYGYTF. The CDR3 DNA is TGTGCCATCAGCCTCGGGCCGGGATATAACTATGGCTACACCTTC.

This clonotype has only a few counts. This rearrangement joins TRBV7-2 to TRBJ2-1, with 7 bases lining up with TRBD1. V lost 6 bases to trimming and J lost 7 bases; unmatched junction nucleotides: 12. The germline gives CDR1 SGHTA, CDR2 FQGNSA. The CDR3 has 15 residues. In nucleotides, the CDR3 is TGTGCCAGCAGGAAAGGGGGCCAGGGGATGAATGAGCAGTTCTTC. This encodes CASRKGGQGMNEQFF. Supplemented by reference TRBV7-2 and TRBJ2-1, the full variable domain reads GAGVSQSPSNKVTEKGKDVELRCDPISGHTALYWYRQSLGQGLEFLIYFQGNSAPDKSGLPSDRFSAERTGGSVSTLTIQRTQQEDSAVYLCASRKGGQGMNEQFFGPGTRLTVL.

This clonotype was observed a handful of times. The CDR3 sequence is CASSQILAGAKTQYF. CDR3 DNA: TGCGCCAGCAGCCAAATCCTAGCGGGGGCGAAGACCCAGTACTTC. J is TRBJ2-5 and V is TRBV4-1; the match to TRBD2 covers 10 bases. The germline V gene has CDR1 MGHRA and CDR2 YSYEKL. V shed 2 bases and J 6 bases; nucleotides not matched to a gene: 6. This CDR3 is built from 15 residues.

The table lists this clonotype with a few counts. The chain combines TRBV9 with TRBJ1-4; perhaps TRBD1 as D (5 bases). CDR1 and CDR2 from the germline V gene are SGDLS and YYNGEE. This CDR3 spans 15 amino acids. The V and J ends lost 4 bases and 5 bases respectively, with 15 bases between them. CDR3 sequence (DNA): TGTGCCAGCAGCTTCGGGACGAACATAAATGAAAAACTGTTTTTT. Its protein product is CASSFGTNINEKLFF.

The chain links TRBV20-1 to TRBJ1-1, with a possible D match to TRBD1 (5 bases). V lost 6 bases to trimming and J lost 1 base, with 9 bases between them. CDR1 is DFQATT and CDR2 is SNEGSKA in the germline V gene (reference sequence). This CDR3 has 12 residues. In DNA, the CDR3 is TGCAGTGCAGCCAGGGAGAACACTGAAGCTTTCTTT. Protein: CSAARENTEAFF.

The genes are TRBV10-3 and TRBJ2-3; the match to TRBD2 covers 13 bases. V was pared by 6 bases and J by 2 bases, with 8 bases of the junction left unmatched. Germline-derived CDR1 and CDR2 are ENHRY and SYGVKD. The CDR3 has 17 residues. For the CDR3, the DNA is TGTGCCATCAGCCCGGGACTAGCGGGGTCGACCACAGATACGCAGTATTTT. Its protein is CAISPGLAGSTTDTQYF.

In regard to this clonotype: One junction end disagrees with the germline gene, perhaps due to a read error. This CDR3 is CASSFIRRERGYIF. DNA of the CDR3: TGTGCCAGCAGTTTCATACGCAGAGAGCGTGGCTACATCTTC. The chain uses TRBV28 and TRBJ1-2; no clear D gene. The length of the CDR3 is 14 residues. Germline V lookup: CDR1 MDHEN, CDR2 SYDVKM.

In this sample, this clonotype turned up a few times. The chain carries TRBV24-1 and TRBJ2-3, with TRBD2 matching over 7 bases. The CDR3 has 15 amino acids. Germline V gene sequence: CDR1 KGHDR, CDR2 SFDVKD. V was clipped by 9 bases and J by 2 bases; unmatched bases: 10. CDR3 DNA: TGTGCCACCGCTGTGGGAGGGTCCACCACAGATACGCAGTATTTT. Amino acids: CATAVGGSTTDTQYF.

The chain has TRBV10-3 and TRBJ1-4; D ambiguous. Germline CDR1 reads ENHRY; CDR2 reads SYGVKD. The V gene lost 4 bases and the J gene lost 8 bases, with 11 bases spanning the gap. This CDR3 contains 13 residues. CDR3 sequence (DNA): TGTGCCATCAGTGCGCGATTTGCGGAAAAACTGTTTTTT. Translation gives CAISARFAEKLFF.

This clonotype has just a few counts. In DNA form, the CDR3 reads TGTGCCAGCAGCTTGCAGCAGAATTCACCCCTCCACTTT. Its protein is CASSLQQNSPLHF. The chain joins TRBV5-6 to TRBJ1-6, with D hard to call. Trimming took 1 base from V and 7 from J, leaving 6 bases between them. This CDR3 contains 13 residues. Per germline, CDR1 SGHDT and CDR2 YYEEEE. Full variable domain (outside the CDR3, taken from reference TRBV5-6 and TRBJ1-6): DAGVTQSPTHLIKTRGQQVTLRCSPKSGHDTVSWYQQALGQGPQFIFQYYEEEERQRGNFPDRFSGHQFPNYSSELNVNALLLGDSALYLCASSLQQNSPLHFGNGTRLTVT.

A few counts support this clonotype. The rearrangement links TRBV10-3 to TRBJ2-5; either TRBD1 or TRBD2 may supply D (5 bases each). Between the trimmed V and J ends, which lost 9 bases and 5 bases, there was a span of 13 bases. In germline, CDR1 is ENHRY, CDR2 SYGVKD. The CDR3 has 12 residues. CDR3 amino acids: CAMGPSRETQYF. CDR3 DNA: TGTGCCATGGGACCGTCAAGGGAGACCCAGTACTTC.

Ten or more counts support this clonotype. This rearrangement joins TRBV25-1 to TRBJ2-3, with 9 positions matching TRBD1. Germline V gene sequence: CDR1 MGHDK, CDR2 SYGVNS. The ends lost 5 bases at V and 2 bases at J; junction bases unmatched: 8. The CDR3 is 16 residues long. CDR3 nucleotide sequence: TGTGCCAGCAGTAAAACCCGGGACAGGGTCACAGATACGCAGTATTTT. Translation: CASSKTRDRVTDTQYF.

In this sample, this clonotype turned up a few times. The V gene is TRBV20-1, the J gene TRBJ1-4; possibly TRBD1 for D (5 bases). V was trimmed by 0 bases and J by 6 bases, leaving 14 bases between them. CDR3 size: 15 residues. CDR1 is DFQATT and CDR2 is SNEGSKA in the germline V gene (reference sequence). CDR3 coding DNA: TGCAGTGCTAGAGATTGGGGAACAGGTGATGAAAAACTGTTTTTT. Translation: CSARDWGTGDEKLFF.

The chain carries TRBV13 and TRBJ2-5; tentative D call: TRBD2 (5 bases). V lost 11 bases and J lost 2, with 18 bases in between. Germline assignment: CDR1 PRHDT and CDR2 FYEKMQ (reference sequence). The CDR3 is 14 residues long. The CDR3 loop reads CAPPSGGVQETQYF. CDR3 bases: TGTGCCCCCCCGAGCGGCGGAGTTCAAGAGACCCAGTACTTC.

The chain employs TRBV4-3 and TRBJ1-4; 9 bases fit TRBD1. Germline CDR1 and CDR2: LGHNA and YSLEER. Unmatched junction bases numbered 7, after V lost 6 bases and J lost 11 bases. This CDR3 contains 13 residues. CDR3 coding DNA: TGCGCCAGCAGTCCCGGGACAGGGAGGAAACTGTTTTTT. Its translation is CASSPGTGRKLFF.

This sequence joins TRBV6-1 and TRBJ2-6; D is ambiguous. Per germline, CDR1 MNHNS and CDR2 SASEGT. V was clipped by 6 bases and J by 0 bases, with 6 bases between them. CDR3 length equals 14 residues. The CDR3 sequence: CASRTVSGANVLTF. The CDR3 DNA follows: TGTGCCAGCAGAACGGTCTCTGGGGCCAACGTCCTGACTTTC.

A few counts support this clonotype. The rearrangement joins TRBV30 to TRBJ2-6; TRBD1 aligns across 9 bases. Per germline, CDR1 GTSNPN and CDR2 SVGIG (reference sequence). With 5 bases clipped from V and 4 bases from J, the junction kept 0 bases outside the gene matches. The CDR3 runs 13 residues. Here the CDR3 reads CAWGQGGANVLTF. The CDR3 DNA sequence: TGTGCCTGGGGACAGGGGGGGGCCAACGTCCTGACTTTC.

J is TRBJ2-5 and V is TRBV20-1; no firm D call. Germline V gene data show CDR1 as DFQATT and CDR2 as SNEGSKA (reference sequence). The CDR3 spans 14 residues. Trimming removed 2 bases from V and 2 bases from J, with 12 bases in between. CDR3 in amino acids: CSARKATAQETQYF. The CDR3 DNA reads TGCAGTGCTAGAAAGGCGACGGCACAAGAGACCCAGTACTTC.

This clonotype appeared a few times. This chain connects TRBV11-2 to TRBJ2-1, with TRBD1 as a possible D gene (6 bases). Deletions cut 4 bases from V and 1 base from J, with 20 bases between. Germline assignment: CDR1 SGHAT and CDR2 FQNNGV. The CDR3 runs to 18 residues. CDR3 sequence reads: CASSSNGIRGASYNEQFF. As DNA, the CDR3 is TGTGCCAGCAGCTCCAATGGGATCAGGGGTGCATCCTACAATGAGCAGTTCTTC.

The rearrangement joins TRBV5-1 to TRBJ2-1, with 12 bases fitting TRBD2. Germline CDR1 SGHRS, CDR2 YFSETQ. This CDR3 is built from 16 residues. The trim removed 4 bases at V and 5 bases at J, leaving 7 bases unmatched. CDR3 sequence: CASSATSGGINNEQFF. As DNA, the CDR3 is TGCGCCAGCAGCGCTACTAGCGGGGGGATTAACAATGAGCAGTTCTTC.

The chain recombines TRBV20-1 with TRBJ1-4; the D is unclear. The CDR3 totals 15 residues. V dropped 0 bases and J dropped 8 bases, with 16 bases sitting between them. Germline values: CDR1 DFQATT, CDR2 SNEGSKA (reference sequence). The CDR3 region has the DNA TGCAGTGCTAGAGATTGGCAGGACCTTGCAGAAAAACTGTTTTTT. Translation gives CSARDWQDLAEKLFF.

The CDR3 protein is CASSQGQLAGGRVGIQETQYF. The CDR3 DNA is TGCGCCAGCAGCCAAGGCCAACTAGCGGGGGGCCGGGTAGGGATCCAAGAGACCCAGTACTTC. The V gene is TRBV4-1, the J gene TRBJ2-5; 12 nucleotides agree with TRBD2. CDR3 length equals 21 residues. The V gene's germline CDR1 is MGHRA and CDR2 YSYEKL. Losses at the gene ends were 1 base for V and 1 base for J; bases not matched to a gene: 16.